This note documents a single T cell receptor (beta chain) sequence. Original analysis: Estimation of nucleated cell counts relied on the amplification of reference gene primers. TCRdb keeps only in-frame clones here, not all; method: immunoSEQ multiplex PCR. The DNA was the basis for D and trimming; V, J and clone size are from that table. In the table there are about 170,000 clones, roughly four fifths of which are singletons. The data belong to a study of blood T cell repertoires in COVID-19. Study-level information: T cells, B-cell-depleted T cells, or PBMCs provided the cDNA or gDNA that served as material.

The clonotype originates from a woman over 75 with acute or convalescent COVID-19. The sample taken for sequencing was peripheral blood.

The CDR3 loop is CASSVDTGGNTIYF. The CDR3 nucleotides are TGTGCCAGCAGCGTAGATACAGGGGGAAACACCATATATTTT. The chain recombines TRBV9 with TRBJ1-3; D possibly corresponds to TRBD1 (6 bases). This CDR3 spans 14 amino acids. V was clipped by 0 bases and J by 4 bases, with 8 bases between them. Germline lookup yields CDR1 SGDLS and CDR2 YYNGEE.